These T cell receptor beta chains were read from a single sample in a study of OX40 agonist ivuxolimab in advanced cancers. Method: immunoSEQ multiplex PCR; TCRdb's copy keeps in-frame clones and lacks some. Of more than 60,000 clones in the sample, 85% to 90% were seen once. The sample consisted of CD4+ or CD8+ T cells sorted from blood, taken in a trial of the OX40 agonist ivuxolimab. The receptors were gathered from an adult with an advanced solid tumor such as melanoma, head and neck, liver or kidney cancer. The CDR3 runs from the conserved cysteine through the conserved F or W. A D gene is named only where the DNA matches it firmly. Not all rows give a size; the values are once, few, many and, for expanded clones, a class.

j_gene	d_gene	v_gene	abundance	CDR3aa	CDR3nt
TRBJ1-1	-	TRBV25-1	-	CASSARGFEAFF	TGTGCCAGCAGTGCGCGGGGGTTTGAAGCTTTCTTT
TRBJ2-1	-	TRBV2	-	CASRARLTSYNEQFF	TGTGCCAGCAGGGCCCGACTAACCTCCTACAATGAGCAGTTCTTC
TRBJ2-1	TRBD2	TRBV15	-	CATSPRTSGGSGEQFF	TGTGCCACCAGCCCTCGGACTAGCGGGGGGTCAGGGGAGCAGTTCTTC
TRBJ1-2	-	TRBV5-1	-	CASSPRTETNYGYTF	TGCGCCAGCAGCCCGAGGACAGAAACTAACTATGGCTACACCTTC
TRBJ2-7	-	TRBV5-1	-	CASSSGQFYEQYF	TGCGCCAGCAGCTCAGGACAGTTCTACGAGCAGTACTTC
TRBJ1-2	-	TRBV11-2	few	CASSREGYGYTF	TGTGCCAGCAGCCGGGAGGGCTATGGCTACACCTTC
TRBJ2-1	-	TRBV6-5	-	CASRGVYNEQFF	TGTGCCAGCAGAGGGGTTTACAATGAGCAGTTCTTC
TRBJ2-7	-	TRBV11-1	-	CASSFGRGYEQYF	TGTGCCAGCAGCTTTGGCAGGGGCTACGAGCAGTACTTC
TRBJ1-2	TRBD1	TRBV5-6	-	CASSPFWAGGGDYGYTF	TGTGCCAGCAGCCCTTTTTGGGCAGGGGGCGGGGACTATGGCTACACCTTC
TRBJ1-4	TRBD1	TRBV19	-	CASSPSTGAEKLFF	TGTGCCAGTAGTCCCTCGACAGGGGCTGAAAAACTGTTTTTT
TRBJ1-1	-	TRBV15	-	CATRGGEYRDAMNTEAFF	TGTGCCACCCGGGGGGGTGAGTACAGGGATGCCATGAACACTGAAGCTTTCTTT
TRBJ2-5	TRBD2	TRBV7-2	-	CASSLAGTKLETQYF	TGTGCCAGCAGCTTGGCCGGGACTAAGCTAGAGACCCAGTACTTC
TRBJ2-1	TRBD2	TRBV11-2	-	CASSGTNNEQFF	TGTGCCAGCTCCGGGACTAACAATGAGCAGTTCTTC
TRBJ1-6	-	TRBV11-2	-	CASSPPVGRFSPLHF	TGTGCCAGCAGCCCCCCAGTCGGGCGCTTTTCACCCCTCCACTTT
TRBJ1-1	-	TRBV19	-	CASSILSLNTEAFF	TGTGCCAGTAGTATTCTGAGCCTAAACACTGAAGCTTTCTTT
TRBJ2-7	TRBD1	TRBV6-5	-	CASSYQTGGSYEQYF	TGTGCCAGCAGTTACCAAACAGGGGGTTCCTACGAGCAGTACTTC
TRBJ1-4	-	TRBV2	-	CATNSFYNEKLFF	TGTGCCACGAACAGCTTTTATAATGAAAAACTGTTTTTT
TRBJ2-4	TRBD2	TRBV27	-	CASSPWTSGGIQYF	TGTGCCAGCAGTCCATGGACTAGCGGAGGCATTCAGTACTTC
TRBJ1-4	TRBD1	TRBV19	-	CASNAGTGNEKLFF	TGTGCCAGTAACGCCGGGACAGGAAATGAAAAACTGTTTTTT
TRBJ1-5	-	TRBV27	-	CASSLSPRRGNQPQHF	TGTGCCAGCAGTTTATCGCCACGGCGGGGCAATCAGCCCCAGCATTTT
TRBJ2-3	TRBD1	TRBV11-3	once	CASSTRTGGVGTDTQYF	TGTGCCAGCAGCACCCGTACAGGGGGCGTTGGTACAGATACGCAGTATTTT
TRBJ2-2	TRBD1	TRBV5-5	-	CASSQEQGALTGELFF	TGTGCCAGCAGCCAGGAACAGGGGGCGCTCACCGGGGAGCTGTTTTTT
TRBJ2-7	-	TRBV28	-	CASSWQATYEQYF	TGTGCCAGCAGTTGGCAGGCTACCTACGAGCAGTACTTC
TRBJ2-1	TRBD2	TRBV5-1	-	CASSKTGLAGGYEQFF	TGCGCCAGCAGCAAAACCGGACTAGCGGGGGGTTATGAGCAGTTCTTC
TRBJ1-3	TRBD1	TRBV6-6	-	CASRGQSSGNTIYF	TGTGCCAGCAGGGGACAGTCCTCTGGAAACACCATATATTTT
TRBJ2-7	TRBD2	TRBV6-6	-	CASRQYSGSYEQYF	TGTGCCAGCAGACAATATAGCGGGTCGTACGAGCAGTACTTC
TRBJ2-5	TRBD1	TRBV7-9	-	CASSRWTGGQETQYF	TGTGCCAGCAGCCGATGGACAGGGGGGCAGGAGACCCAGTACTTC
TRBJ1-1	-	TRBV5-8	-	CASSQGRWDSTEAFF	TGTGCCAGCAGCCAAGGGAGGTGGGATTCCACTGAAGCTTTCTTT
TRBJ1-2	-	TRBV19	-	CASRMETANYGYTF	TGTGCCAGTAGGATGGAGACAGCTAACTATGGCTACACCTTC
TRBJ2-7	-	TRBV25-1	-	CASSESEGYYEQYF	TGTGCCAGCAGTGAATCGGAAGGGTACTACGAGCAGTACTTC
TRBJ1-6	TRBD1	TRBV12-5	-	CASGYRGGENSPLHF	TGTGCTAGTGGGTACAGGGGAGGAGAGAATTCACCCCTCCACTTT
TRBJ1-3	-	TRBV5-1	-	CASSSLLDSGNTIYF	TGCGCCAGCAGCTCATTACTGGACTCTGGAAACACCATATATTTT
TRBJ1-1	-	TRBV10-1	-	CASSEGQGNTEAFF	TGCGCCAGCAGTGAAGGCCAGGGGAACACTGAAGCTTTCTTT
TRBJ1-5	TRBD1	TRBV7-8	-	CASSFSAGGINQPQHF	TGTGCCAGCAGCTTTAGCGCAGGGGGTATCAATCAGCCCCAGCATTTT
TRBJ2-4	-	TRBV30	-	CAWGPSQLTARLAKNIQYF	TGTGCCTGGGGCCCCTCACAGCTTACCGCCCGTTTAGCCAAAAACATTCAGTACTTC
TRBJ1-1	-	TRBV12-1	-	CASSSLTLRGGTEAFF	TGTGCCAGCAGCTCGTTGACACTCCGGGGGGGCACTGAAGCTTTCTTT
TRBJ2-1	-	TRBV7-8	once	CASSKEGAAYNEQFF	TGTGCCAGCAGCAAAGAAGGGGCAGCCTACAATGAGCAGTTCTTC
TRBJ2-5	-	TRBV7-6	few	CASSLQQETQYF	TGTGCCAGCAGCTTGCAACAAGAGACCCAGTACTTC
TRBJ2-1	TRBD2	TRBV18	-	CASSPAGDYNEQFF	TGTGCCAGCTCACCGGCGGGAGACTACAATGAGCAGTTCTTC
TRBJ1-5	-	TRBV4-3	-	CASSQERGWGNQPQHF	TGCGCCAGCAGCCAAGAGAGAGGTTGGGGCAATCAGCCCCAGCATTTT
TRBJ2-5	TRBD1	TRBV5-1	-	CASRRTGGNQETQYF	TGCGCCAGCAGAAGGACAGGGGGGAACCAAGAGACCCAGTACTTC
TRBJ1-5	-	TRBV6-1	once	CASSEDLGYSNQPQHF	TGTGCCAGCAGTGAAGATTTAGGCTATAGCAATCAGCCCCAGCATTTT